This T cell receptor beta chain was identified during a study of blood T cell repertoires in COVID-19. About the study: COVID-19 samples, acute and convalescent, were from the United States, Italy and Spain. From T cells, B-cell-depleted T cells, or PBMCs came the material, which was cDNA or gDNA.

This clone turned up a few times. After removal of 6 bases from V and 5 bases from J, the junction contained 0 bases not matched to a gene. The CDR3 contains 11 residues. Germline-derived CDR1 and CDR2 are DFQATT and SNEGSKA (reference sequence). Produced via immunoSEQ multiplex PCR; TCRdb's table is partial and in-frame only. This sample has about 410,000 clones, with over 75% found just once. One Seattle source followed patients from active infection through their disease course. The chain links TRBV20-1 to TRBJ2-5; 10 positions agree with TRBD1. This clonotype was obtained from a woman in her thirties or forties with COVID-19, enrolled during active disease. Sequences were obtained from peripheral blood. The CDR3 loop reads CSAGQGETQYF. The CDR3 nucleotides read TGCAGTGCGGGACAGGGGGAGACCCAGTACTTC.